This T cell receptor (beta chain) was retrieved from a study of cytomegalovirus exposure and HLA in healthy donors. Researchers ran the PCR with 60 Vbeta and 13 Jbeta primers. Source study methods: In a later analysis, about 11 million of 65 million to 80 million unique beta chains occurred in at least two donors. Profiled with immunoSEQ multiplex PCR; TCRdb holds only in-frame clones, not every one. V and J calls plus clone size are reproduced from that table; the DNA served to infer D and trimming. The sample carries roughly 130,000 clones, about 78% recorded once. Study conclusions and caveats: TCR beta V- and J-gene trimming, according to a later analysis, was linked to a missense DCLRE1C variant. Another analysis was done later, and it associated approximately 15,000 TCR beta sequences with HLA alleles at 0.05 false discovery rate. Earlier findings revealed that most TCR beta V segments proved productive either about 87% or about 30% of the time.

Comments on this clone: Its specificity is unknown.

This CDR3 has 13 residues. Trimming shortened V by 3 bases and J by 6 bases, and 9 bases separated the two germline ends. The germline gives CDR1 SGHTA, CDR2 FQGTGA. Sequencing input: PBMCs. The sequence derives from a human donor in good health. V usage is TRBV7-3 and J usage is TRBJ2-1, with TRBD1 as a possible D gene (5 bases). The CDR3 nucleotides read TGTGCCAGCAGCTTCCGAGACAGCAATGAGCAGTTCTTC. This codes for CASSFRDSNEQFF.